Given below is one T cell receptor (beta chain) in context. The target antigen is unknown. The libraries were made with immunoSEQ v3.0 at survey level. The data were produced by immunoSEQ multiplex PCR, yet TCRdb's version contains in-frame clones alone and is incomplete. Of 30,000 or so clones in the sample, about four fifths were seen once. This record comes from a study of long-term antiretroviral therapy in people with HIV. Findings and limits, study-wide: ART adherence was not documented, and neither viral resistance nor therapy changes had any data. Pre-ART expanded TRB clones stayed dominant throughout, though often decreasing after ART. Narrower CDR3 length ranges marked HIV repertoires relative to controls.

Germline V gene sequence: CDR1 SGHVS, CDR2 FQNEAQ. This CDR3 is built from 16 residues. V was clipped by 1 base and J by 0 bases, with 11 bases between them. The chain combines TRBV7-8 with TRBJ2-3; D gene uncertain. Sequenced here: unsorted PBMCs, sampled 3 years after starting antiretroviral therapy. The sequence came from a man over 45 with HIV. The CDR3 here is CASSLGGLTSTDTQYF. CDR3 nucleotide sequence: TGTGCCAGCAGCTTAGGAGGTCTCACCAGCACAGATACGCAGTATTTT. The entire variable domain, with the rest obtained from reference TRBV7-8 and TRBJ2-3, is as follows: GAGVSQSPRYKVAKRGQDVALRCDPISGHVSLFWYQQALGQGPEFLTYFQNEAQLDKSGLPSDRFFAERPEGSVSTLKIQRTQQEDSAVYLCASSLGGLTSTDTQYFGPGTRLTVL.